These T cell receptor beta chains were read from a single sample in a study of cytomegalovirus exposure and HLA in healthy donors. Repertoires were generated with immunoSEQ multiplex PCR, while TCRdb's copy carries only in-frame clones and drops some. Across about 38,000 clones, the top ten clones capture approximately 10% of the sample. Specimen: PBMCs. The receptors stem from a man aged 35-49 years in good health and CMV-seropositive. CDR3s include the opening cysteine and the closing phenylalanine or tryptophan.

V,J,CDR3
TRBV6-1,TRBJ2-1,CASSPGGFWFF
TRBV30,TRBJ2-3,CAWSAAGAVTDTQYF
TRBV13,TRBJ2-1,CASSSNEENYNEQFF
TRBV29-1,TRBJ1-3,CSVGEWVRRWKHHIF
TRBV5-4,TRBJ2-5,CASSLSGGETQYF
TRBV11-2,TRBJ2-1,CASSLDPPVAEQFF
TRBV5-4,TRBJ2-2,CASTLGLAGTGELFF
TRBV9,TRBJ1-2,CASSGSTGANYGYTF
TRBV5-1,TRBJ2-6,CASSLGSSGANVLTF
TRBV11-3,TRBJ2-3,CASSSRAQAGKGDTQYF
TRBV7-9,TRBJ2-7,CASSTTGVTGDPYEQYF
TRBV25-1,TRBJ1-4,CASSDPGQINEKLFF
TRBV30,TRBJ1-6,CACPEGAAGYNSPLHF
TRBV18,TRBJ2-2,CASSPYVQGNTGELFF
TRBV7-3,TRBJ2-7,CASSLTAVSSYEQYF
TRBV28,TRBJ2-5,CASSFRRQLQETQYF
TRBV9,TRBJ2-1,CASSVEETTEQFF
TRBV7-2,TRBJ2-5,CASSLGSTIETQYF
TRBV6-5,TRBJ1-1,CASRTGEGEAFF
TRBV4-3,TRBJ1-2,CASSQDTGDYGYTF
TRBV10-3,TRBJ2-3,CAISESGTGGTDTQYF
TRBV4-3,TRBJ2-1,CASSPPGLAGARSYNEQFF
TRBV5-8,TRBJ2-3,CASSLGGTSTDTQYF
TRBV6-6,TRBJ2-7,CASSPSYYEQYF
TRBV19,TRBJ1-5,CASTKTGTALLSNQPQHF
TRBV10-3,TRBJ2-3,CAISESGDGTDTQYF
TRBV6-6,TRBJ1-4,CASSYNGQKLFF